This T cell receptor (beta chain) was sequenced during a study of radiation and T cells in renal cell carcinoma. Background on the study: Nephrectomy followed 15 Gy stereotactic body radiation by 4 weeks. General study findings and limits: In blood, top tumor clones expanded by 2 weeks, shrinking by 4.

The data were produced by immunoSEQ multiplex PCR, yet TCRdb's version contains in-frame clones alone and is incomplete. The sample has 140,000 or so clones, about 88% seen once. Points on this clone: Its target is not known.

Described time point: baseline pretreatment blood. As for treatment: 15 Gy SBRT to primary tumor, nephrectomy 4 weeks later. Radiation-treated patients gave blood at baseline, week 2 and week 4. Clear cell pathology was present in this patient's renal cell carcinoma. Trimming removed 5 bases from V and 8 bases from J, with 18 bases in between. CDR1 is SGHAT, CDR2 FQNNGV, per germline. The CDR3 is 14 residues long. The chain joins TRBV11-2 to TRBJ1-2, with a weak D call TRBD1 (5 bases). The sample in question was blood, obtained from a patient whose treatment included radiotherapy and nephrectomy. The sequence derives from a woman aged 45-59 years with renal cell carcinoma. CDR3 region: CASSPAEGARGYTF. In DNA, the CDR3 is TGTGCCAGCAGCCCCGCCGAAGGGGCTCGGGGCTACACCTTC.